The source of this T cell receptor beta chain is a study of cytomegalovirus exposure and HLA in healthy donors. The study, taken as a whole, reports: The study listed some 160 cytomegalovirus-associated TCR beta chains. In vitro testing confirmed three CMV-associated chains as specific for CMV antigens. The classifier, whose performance was assessed in both the original and validation cohorts, reportedly diagnosed cytomegalovirus status with high specificity and sensitivity.

Profiled with immunoSEQ multiplex PCR; TCRdb holds only in-frame clones, not every one. Among roughly 170,000 clones listed, 65% to 85% were seen once. As regards this clone: What it recognizes is unknown.

From germline, CDR1 is SGHRS and CDR2 YFSETQ. This CDR3 has 14 residues. V gave up 2 bases and J gave up 1 base, with 9 bases separating them. This TCR derives from a woman between 18 and 30 years old in good health and CMV-seropositive. V and J are TRBV5-1 and TRBJ1-1; D is perhaps TRBD1 (6 bases). Specimen: PBMCs. The CDR3 DNA is TGCGCCAGCAGCTTCAGGGGCTCGAACACTGAAGCTTTCTTT. Translation gives CASSFRGSNTEAFF. The full variable domain, its missing parts supplied by reference TRBV5-1 and TRBJ1-1, is KAGVTQTPRYLIKTRGQQVTLSCSPISGHRSVSWYQQTPGQGLQFLFEYFSETQRNKGNFPGRFSGRQFSNSRSEMNVSTLELGDSALYLCASSFRGSNTEAFFGQGTRLTVV.